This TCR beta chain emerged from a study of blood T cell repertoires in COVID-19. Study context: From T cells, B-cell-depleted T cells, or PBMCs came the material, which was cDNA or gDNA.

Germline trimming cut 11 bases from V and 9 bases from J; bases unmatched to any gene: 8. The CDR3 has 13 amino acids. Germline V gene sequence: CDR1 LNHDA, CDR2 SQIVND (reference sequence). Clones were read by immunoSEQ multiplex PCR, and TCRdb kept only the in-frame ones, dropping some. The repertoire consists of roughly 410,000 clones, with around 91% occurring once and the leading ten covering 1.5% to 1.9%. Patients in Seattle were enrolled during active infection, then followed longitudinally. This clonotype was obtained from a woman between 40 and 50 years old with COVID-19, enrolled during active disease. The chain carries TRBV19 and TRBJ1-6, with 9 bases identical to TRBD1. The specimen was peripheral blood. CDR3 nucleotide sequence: TGTGCCGTCCGGGACAGGGAGGGTTCACCCCTCCACTTT. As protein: CAVRDREGSPLHF.